The 12 T cell receptor beta chains listed next were all sequenced from one sample in a study of blood T cells in healthy people across ages (dated by TCRdb to the mid-2010s). The library came from 5' RACE. A second PCR of roughly 7 to 11 cycles was performed with a sample-barcoded 5' primer and a J-beta primer mix. TCRdb reprocessing: public reads trimmed at Q25 with fastp, clones called with MiXCR, in-frame beta chains kept. Merged by CDR3 protein, the rows form single entries marked with the most common genes and DNA. For this sample the table gives 1.8 million or so distinct CDR3 sequences, of which roughly two fifths were detected only once. Jointly, the top ten make up about 23% of the sample. Sequencing input: blood. These receptors were obtained from a human donor in good health.

This rearrangement joins TRBV7-9 to TRBJ1-4, with unresolved D. V was cut by 5 bases and J by 8 bases, with 15 bases left in between. The CDR3 is made up of 14 amino acids. Germline CDR1 reads SEHNR; CDR2 reads FQNEAQ (reference sequence). This chain's CDR3 is CASSPSVFSEKLFF. DNA for the CDR3: TGTGCCAGCAGCCCCTCCGTGTTTAGCGAAAAACTGTTTTTT.

The chain recombines TRBV7-2 with TRBJ1-2; D ambiguous. The CDR3 is 15 residues long. V lost 3 bases and J lost 4, with 15 bases in between. Germline lookup yields CDR1 SGHTA and CDR2 FQGNSA. CDR3: CASSFSYLDFYGYTF. The CDR3 nucleotides read TGTGCCAGCAGCTTTTCCTACTTAGACTTCTATGGCTACACCTTC.

A single count supports this clonotype. One junction end does not reproduce the germline sequence, and a read error may be involved. This chain joins TRBV9 and TRBJ2-1, with a tentative D call TRBD2 (6 bases). The CDR3 is 15 amino acids. The V gene's germline CDR1 is SGDLS and CDR2 YYNGEE. The CDR3 loop reads CTSSPILAQNNEQFF. For the CDR3, the DNA is TGTACCAGCAGCCCCATTCTAGCGCAGAACAATGAGCAGTTCTTC.

This clonotype has just a few counts. The genes are TRBV7-3 and TRBJ2-1; D possibly uses TRBD1 or TRBD2 (5 bases each). Germline-derived CDR1 and CDR2 are SGHTA and FQGTGA. With 8 bases removed from V and 3 bases from J, the gap between germline ends came to 11 bases. The CDR3 is 13 residues long. The CDR3 DNA follows: TGTGCCAGCGGCTGGGGACGCTACAATGAGCAGTTCTTC. It encodes CASGWGRYNEQFF.

The chain joins TRBV7-2 to TRBJ2-5; 10 bases align to TRBD2. With 5 bases clipped from V and 2 bases from J, the junction kept 14 bases outside the gene matches. The CDR3 runs 18 residues. CDR1 and CDR2 from the germline V gene are SGHTA and FQGNSA. The CDR3 DNA follows: TGTGCCAGCAGCCGTGGAGTAGCGGGGGGACGGTATCAAGAGACCCAGTACTTC. It codes for CASSRGVAGGRYQETQYF.

This clonotype was found a few times. V usage is TRBV7-2 and J usage is TRBJ2-1; maybe TRBD1 (6 bases). Germline V CDR1 and CDR2: SGHTA, FQGNSA. V gave up 3 bases and J gave up 9 bases, with 12 bases separating them. The CDR3 loop spans 13 amino acids. This chain's CDR3 is CASSFSTGPEQFF. As DNA, the CDR3 is TGTGCCAGCAGCTTCAGTACAGGGCCTGAGCAGTTCTTC. Based on the CDR3 plus reference TRBV7-2 and TRBJ2-1, the full variable domain is GAGVSQSPSNKVTEKGKDVELRCDPISGHTALYWYRQSLGQGLEFLIYFQGNSAPDKSGLPSDRFSAERTGGSVSTLTIQRTQQEDSAVYLCASSFSTGPEQFFGPGTRLTVL.

This chain links TRBV6-5 with TRBJ2-7; D perhaps matches TRBD1 (6 bases). Germline V gene lookup returns CDR1 MNHEY and CDR2 SVGAGI. Trimming took 5 bases from V and 2 from J, leaving 16 bases between them. CDR3 length: 15 residues. CDR3: CASSQRGHSAYEQYF. CDR3 nucleotides: TGTGCCAGCAGTCAGAGGGGACACTCAGCCTACGAGCAGTACTTC.

V gene TRBV9 combines with J gene TRBJ2-2, with D perhaps matching TRBD2 (5 bases). Per germline, CDR1 SGDLS and CDR2 YYNGEE. There are 16 residues in the CDR3. V shed 0 bases and J shed 0 bases, with 9 bases lying between them. The DNA for the CDR3 is TGTGCCAGCAGCGTAGGGTCAGCGGCGAACACCGGGGAGCTGTTTTTT. Amino acid sequence: CASSVGSAANTGELFF.

V and J are TRBV24-1 and TRBJ2-2, with D possibly matching TRBD1 (5 bases). The CDR3 sequence is 18 residues long. Germline CDR1 reads KGHDR; CDR2 reads SFDVKD. With 4 bases removed from V and 2 bases from J, the gap between germline ends came to 19 bases. CDR3 protein: CATSEITVSGKNTGELFF. The CDR3 DNA reads as TGTGCCACCAGTGAAATTACGGTATCAGGGAAAAACACCGGGGAGCTGTTTTTT.

This clonotype was detected only a few times. A read error may produce the germline difference seen at one junction end. The chain has TRBV7-2 and TRBJ2-1, with D possibly matching TRBD1 (6 bases). Germline V gene sequence: CDR1 SGHTA, CDR2 FQGNSA. The CDR3 consists of 16 residues. Here the CDR3 reads CASSLAGASSYNEQFF. DNA for the CDR3: TGCGCCAGCAGCTTGGCAGGGGCGAGCTCCTACAATGAGCAGTTCTTC.

This clonotype was counted between two and nine times. The rearrangement joins TRBV6-2 or TRBV6-3 to TRBJ2-2; the match to TRBD1 covers 7 bases. CDR1 MNHEY and CDR2 SVGEGT come from the germline V gene. CDR3 size: 13 residues. Trimming removed 10 bases from V and 0 bases from J; junction bases left unmatched: 2. CDR3 in amino acids: CAIQGTNTGELFF. The DNA of the CDR3 is TGTGCCATACAGGGGACGAACACCGGGGAGCTGTTTTTT.

The sample holds many counts of this clonotype. This rearrangement joins TRBV6-1 to TRBJ2-1, with D unresolved. The CDR3 loop spans 12 amino acids. Trimming removed 7 bases at V and 10 bases at J, with 14 bases between. Germline assignment: CDR1 MNHNS and CDR2 SASEGT. The CDR3 loop reads CASNLRGDEQFF. CDR3 in DNA: TGTGCCAGCAACCTGAGAGGAGACGAGCAGTTCTTC.